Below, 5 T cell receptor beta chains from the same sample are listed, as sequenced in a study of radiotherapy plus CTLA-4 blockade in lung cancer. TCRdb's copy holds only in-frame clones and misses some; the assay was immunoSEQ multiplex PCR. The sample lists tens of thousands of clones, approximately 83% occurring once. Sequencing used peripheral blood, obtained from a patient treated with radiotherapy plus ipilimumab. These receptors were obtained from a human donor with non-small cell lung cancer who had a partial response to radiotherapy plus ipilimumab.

CDR3 residues: CASSPAGGPYEQYF. The DNA for the CDR3 is TGTGCCAGCAGTCCAGCGGGAGGGCCATACGAGCAGTACTTC. J is TRBJ2-7 and V is TRBV6-6; 10 bases line up with TRBD2. This CDR3 has 14 residues. Germline-derived CDR1 and CDR2 are MNHNY and SVGAGI (reference sequence). The V segment lost 5 bases and the J segment 4 bases; nucleotides outside the gene matches: 5.

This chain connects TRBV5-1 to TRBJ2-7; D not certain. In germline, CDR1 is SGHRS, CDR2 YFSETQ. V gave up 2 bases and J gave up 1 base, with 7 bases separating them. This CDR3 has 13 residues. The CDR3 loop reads CASSFKASYEQYF. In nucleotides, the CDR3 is TGCGCCAGCAGCTTCAAAGCTTCCTACGAGCAGTACTTC. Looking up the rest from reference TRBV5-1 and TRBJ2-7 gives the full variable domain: KAGVTQTPRYLIKTRGQQVTLSCSPISGHRSVSWYQQTPGQGLQFLFEYFSETQRNKGNFPGRFSGRQFSNSRSEMNVSTLELGDSALYLCASSFKASYEQYFGPGTRLTVT.

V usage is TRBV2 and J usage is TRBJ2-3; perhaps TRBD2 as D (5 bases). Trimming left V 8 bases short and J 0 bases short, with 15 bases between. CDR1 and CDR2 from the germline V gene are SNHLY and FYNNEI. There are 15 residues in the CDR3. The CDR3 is CASAVAGTSTDTQYF. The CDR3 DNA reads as TGTGCCAGCGCCGTGGCGGGCACAAGCACAGATACGCAGTATTTT.

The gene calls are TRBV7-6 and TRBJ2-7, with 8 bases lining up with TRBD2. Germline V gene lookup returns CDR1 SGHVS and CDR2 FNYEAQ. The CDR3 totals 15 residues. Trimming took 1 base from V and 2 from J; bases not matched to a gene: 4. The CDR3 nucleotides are TGTGCCAGCAGCTTAGAATCCGGGAGGGCCTACGAGCAGTACTTC. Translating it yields CASSLESGRAYEQYF. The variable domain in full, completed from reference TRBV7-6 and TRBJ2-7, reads GAGVSQSPRYKVTKRGQDVALRCDPISGHVSLYWYRQALGQGPEFLTYFNYEAQQDKSGLPNDRFSAERPEGSISTLTIQRTEQRDSAMYRCASSLESGRAYEQYFGPGTRLTVT.

CDR3 loop: CASSYPGLGEQYV. CDR3 in DNA: TGTGCCAGCAGTTACCCCGGACTGGGAGAGCAGTACGTC. The chain carries TRBV6-5 and TRBJ2-7, with D possibly being TRBD2 (5 bases). CDR3 length: 13 residues. Germline CDR1 reads MNHEY; CDR2 reads SVGAGI. Trimming took off 2 bases at V and 7 bases at J, with 12 bases between the two ends.